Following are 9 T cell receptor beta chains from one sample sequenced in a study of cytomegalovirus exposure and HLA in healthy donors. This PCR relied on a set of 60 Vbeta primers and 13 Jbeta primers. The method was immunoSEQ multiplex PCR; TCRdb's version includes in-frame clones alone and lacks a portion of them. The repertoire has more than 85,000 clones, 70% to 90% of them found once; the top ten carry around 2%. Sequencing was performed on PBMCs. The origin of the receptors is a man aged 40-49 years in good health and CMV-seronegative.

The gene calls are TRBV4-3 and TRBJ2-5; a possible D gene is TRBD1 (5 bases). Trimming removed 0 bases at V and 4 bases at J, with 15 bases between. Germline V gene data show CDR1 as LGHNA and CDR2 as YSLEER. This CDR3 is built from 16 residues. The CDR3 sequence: CASSQDWGRGGETQYF. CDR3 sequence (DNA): TGCGCCAGCAGCCAAGATTGGGGAAGGGGCGGAGAGACCCAGTACTTC.

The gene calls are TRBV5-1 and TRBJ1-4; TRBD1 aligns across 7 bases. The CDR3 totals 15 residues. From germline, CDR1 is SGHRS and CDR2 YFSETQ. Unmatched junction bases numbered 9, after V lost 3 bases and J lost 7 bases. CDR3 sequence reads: CASSSGQSLSEKLFF. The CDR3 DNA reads TGCGCCAGCAGCTCGGGACAGAGTCTTAGTGAAAAACTGTTTTTT.

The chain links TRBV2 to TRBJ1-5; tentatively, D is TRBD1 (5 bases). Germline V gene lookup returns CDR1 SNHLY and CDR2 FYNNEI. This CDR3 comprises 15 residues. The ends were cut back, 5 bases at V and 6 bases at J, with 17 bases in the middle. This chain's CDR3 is CASSSSSGSGQPQHF. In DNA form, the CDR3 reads TGTGCCAGCAGTTCCTCTTCAGGGTCCGGTCAGCCCCAGCATTTT.

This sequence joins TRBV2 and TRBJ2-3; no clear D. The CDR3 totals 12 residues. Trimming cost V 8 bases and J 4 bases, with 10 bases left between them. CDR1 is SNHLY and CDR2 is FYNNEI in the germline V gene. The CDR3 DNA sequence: TGTGCCAGCCCGACAAGTTCAGATACGCAGTATTTT. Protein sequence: CASPTSSDTQYF.

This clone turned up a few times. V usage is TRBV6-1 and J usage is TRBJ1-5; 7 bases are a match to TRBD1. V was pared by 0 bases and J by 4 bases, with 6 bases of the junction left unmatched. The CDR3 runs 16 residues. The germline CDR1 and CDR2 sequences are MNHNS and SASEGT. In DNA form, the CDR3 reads TGTGCCAGCAGTGAAGCGCACAGGGGCCCGAATCAGCCCCAGCATTTT. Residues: CASSEAHRGPNQPQHF.

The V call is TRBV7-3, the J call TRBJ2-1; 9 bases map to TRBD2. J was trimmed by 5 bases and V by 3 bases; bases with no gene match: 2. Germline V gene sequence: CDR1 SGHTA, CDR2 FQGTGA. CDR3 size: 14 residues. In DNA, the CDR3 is TGTGCCAGCAGCTTGACTAGCGGTAACAATGAGCAGTTCTTC. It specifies CASSLTSGNNEQFF.

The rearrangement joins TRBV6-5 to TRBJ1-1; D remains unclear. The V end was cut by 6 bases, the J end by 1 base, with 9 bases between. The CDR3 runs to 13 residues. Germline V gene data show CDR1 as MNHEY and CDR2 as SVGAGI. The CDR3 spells CASSLLGNTEAFF. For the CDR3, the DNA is TGTGCCAGCAGCCTCCTCGGGAACACTGAAGCTTTCTTT.

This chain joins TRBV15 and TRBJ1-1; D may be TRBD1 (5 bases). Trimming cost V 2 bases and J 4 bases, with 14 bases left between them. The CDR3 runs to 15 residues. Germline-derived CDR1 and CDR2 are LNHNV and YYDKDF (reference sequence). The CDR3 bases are TGTGCCACCAGCAGACCGGACATATTCGGCACTGAAGCTTTCTTT. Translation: CATSRPDIFGTEAFF.

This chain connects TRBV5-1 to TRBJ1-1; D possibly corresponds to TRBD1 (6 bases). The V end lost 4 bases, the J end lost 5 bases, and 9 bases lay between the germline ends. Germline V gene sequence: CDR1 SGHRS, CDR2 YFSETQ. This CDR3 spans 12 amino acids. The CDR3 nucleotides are TGCGCCAGCAGCGAACAGGGAACTGAAGCTTTCTTT. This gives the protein CASSEQGTEAFF.